This TCR beta chain derives from a study of identical twins. Study-wide points: Sequences that were out-of-frame, alpha and twin-shared displayed an excess of low generation probability.

A universal primer site was incorporated via template switching, and the cDNA contained unique molecular identifiers. TCRdb used MiXCR to reprocess the 5' RACE reads, holding one entry per CDR3 protein. The data contain about 480,000 distinct CDR3 sequences, over 12% of them singletons. With regard to this clonotype: Its antigen is undetermined.

Germline assignment: CDR1 SNHLY and CDR2 FYNNEI. The CDR3 is 14 amino acids. Trimming removed 8 bases at V and 6 bases at J, with 20 bases between. The same data also contributed to another study, on yellow fever vaccine responses in identical twins.

The sequencing input was CD4+ T cells sorted from blood. The chain joins TRBV2 to TRBJ2-7, with D possibly matching TRBD1 (5 bases). This receptor was identified in a woman aged 18-35 years in good health. In nucleotides, the CDR3 is TGTGCCAGCCGTTCTAGTGAAAGGGGTCTCGAGCAGTACTTC. Translated: CASRSSERGLEQYF.